This TCR beta chain derives from a study of cytomegalovirus exposure and HLA in healthy donors. Study outcomes and limitations: Later analysis suggested links between common viral pathogens and several top significant clusters. DRB1 had the most TCR associations and HLA-C the fewest, a later analysis found, with rates varying by HLA locus.

The PCR made use of 60 Vbeta and 13 Jbeta primers. Measured with immunoSEQ multiplex PCR; TCRdb has only the in-frame clones, and not every one. The sample yields roughly 220,000 clones, approximately 78% seen once. This clone came up once. The antigen is unknown. Sequenced input: PBMCs. This clonotype was obtained from a woman aged 40 to 55 in good health and CMV-seronegative.

CDR3 sequence reads: CASSDFSSGVGTDTQYF. The DNA of the CDR3 is TGTGCCAGCAGTGACTTTTCTAGCGGGGTGGGCACAGATACGCAGTATTTT. J is TRBJ2-3 and V is TRBV6-1; 9 positions agree with TRBD2. CDR3 size: 17 residues. Germline V gives CDR1 MNHNS, CDR2 SASEGT. The ends lost 3 bases at V and 1 base at J; junction bases unmatched: 8.